Detailed here is one TCR beta chain. The sample comes from a study of blood T cell repertoires in COVID-19. How the authors handled the data: Cell counts per sample came from amplifying reference gene primers. Sequencing was performed with immunoSEQ multiplex PCR; in TCRdb, only in-frame clones are kept and a portion is missing. V and J calls and clone size come straight from that table; D and trimming were deduced from the DNA. In the table there are approximately 160,000 clones, 65% to 85% of which are singletons. The CDR3 is 22 amino acids. Germline-derived CDR1 and CDR2 are LNHDA and SQIVND (reference sequence). The V gene lost 6 bases and the J gene lost 3 bases, with 36 bases spanning the gap. Clinical history as reported by participants underpinned cohort assignment.

Sequencing input: PBMCs or T cells enriched from blood (not recorded which). The J gene is TRBJ1-5, the V gene TRBV19; possibly TRBD1 for D (6 bases). The clonotype was recovered from a man aged 35-49 years who had recovered from COVID-19. The CDR3 sequence is CASRPRSFGRGPNRVPNQPQHF. The CDR3 DNA sequence: TGTGCCAGTAGGCCGAGGAGTTTTGGTAGGGGACCTAACAGGGTGCCCAATCAGCCCCAGCATTTT. Using reference TRBV19 and TRBJ1-5 for the parts outside the CDR3, the full variable domain is DGGITQSPKYLFRKEGQNVTLSCEQNLNHDAMYWYRQDPGQGLRLIYYSQIVNDFQKGDIAEGYSVSREKKESFPLTVTSAQKNPTAFYLCASRPRSFGRGPNRVPNQPQHFGDGTRLSIL.